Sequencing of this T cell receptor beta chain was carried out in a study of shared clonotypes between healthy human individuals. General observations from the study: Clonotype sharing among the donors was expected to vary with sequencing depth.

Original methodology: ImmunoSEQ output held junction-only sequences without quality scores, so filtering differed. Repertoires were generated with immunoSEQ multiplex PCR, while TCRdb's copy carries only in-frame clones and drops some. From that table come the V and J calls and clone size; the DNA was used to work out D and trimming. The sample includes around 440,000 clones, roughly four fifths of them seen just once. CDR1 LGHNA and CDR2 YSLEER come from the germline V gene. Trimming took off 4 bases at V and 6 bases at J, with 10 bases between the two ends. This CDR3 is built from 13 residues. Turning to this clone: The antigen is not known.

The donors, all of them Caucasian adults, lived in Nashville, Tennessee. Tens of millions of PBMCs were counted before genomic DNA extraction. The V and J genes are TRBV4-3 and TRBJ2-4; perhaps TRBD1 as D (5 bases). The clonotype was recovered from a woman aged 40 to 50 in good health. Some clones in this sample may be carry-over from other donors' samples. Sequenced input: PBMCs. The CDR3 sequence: CASSPRQGNIQYF. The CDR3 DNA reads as TGCGCCAGCAGCCCGCGGCAGGGAAACATTCAGTACTTC.